What follows describes a single T cell receptor (beta chain). Its antigen is not identified. Overall study findings and caveats: Larger-cohort validation covered only one TCR beta V-J rearrangement.

MiXCR, applied by TCRdb to the 5' RACE reads, yields one record per CDR3 protein. The data contain approximately 40,000 distinct CDR3 sequences, approximately 30% of them singletons. Trimming at V came to 7 bases and at J to 5 bases, leaving 12 bases not matched to a gene. Germline V gene data show CDR1 as MNHNS and CDR2 as SASEGT. The CDR3 runs 15 residues. Source material: tumor-infiltrating memory CD4+ T cells sorted from the breast tumor. Subset of the sample: memory CD4+ T cells, CD4+CD45RO+CD25-. The clonotype was recovered from a female donor with breast cancer. V gene TRBV6-1 combines with J gene TRBJ2-7; 9 bases are shared with TRBD2. The CDR3 bases are TGTGCCAGCATGGTGGGGCTACGCGGGAGGGACGAGCAGTACTTC. Its translation: CASMVGLRGRDEQYF.